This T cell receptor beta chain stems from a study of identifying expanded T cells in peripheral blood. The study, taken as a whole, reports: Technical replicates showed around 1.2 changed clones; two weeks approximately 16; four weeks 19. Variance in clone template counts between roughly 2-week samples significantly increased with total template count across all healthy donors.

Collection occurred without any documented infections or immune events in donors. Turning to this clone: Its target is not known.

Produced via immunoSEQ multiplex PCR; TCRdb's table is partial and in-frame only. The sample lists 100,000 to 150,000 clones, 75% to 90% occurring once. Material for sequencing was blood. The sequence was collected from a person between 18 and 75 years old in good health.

DNA of the CDR3: TGTGCCAGCAGCTTTGCTCCGGGACAGGACAATGAGCAGTTCTTC. Encoded protein: CASSFAPGQDNEQFF. This chain joins TRBV12-1 and TRBJ2-1; the D segment call TRBD1 is taken from the table without a DNA check. TRBV12-1 is an annotated pseudogene. The CDR3 covers 15 residues.